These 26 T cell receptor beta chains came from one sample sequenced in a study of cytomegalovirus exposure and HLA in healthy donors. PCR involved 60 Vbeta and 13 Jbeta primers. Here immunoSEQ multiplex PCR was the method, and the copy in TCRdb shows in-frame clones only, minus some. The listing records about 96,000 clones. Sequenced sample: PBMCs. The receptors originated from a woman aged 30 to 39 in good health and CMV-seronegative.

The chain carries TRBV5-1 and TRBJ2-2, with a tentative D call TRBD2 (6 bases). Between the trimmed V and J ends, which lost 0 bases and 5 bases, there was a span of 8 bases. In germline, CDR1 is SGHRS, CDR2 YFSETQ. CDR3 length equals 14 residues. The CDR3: CASSLAGGTGELFF. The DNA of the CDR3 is TGCGCCAGCAGCTTGGCCGGAGGGACCGGGGAGCTGTTTTTT.

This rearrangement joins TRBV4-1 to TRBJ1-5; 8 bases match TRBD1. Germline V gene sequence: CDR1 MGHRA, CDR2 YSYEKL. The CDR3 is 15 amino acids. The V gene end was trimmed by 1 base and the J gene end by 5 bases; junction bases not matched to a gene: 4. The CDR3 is CASSQGGDRYQPQHF. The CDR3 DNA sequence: TGCGCCAGCAGCCAAGGGGGGGACAGGTATCAGCCCCAGCATTTT.

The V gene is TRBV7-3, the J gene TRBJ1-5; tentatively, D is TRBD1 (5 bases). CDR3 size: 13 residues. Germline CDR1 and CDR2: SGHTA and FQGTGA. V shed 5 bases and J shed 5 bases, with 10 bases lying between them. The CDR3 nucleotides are TGTGCCAGCAGCCCGGTAGGGGATCAGCCCCAGCATTTT. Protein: CASSPVGDQPQHF.

CDR3 in amino acids: CASSLGAPSLEGAFF. CDR3 nucleotides: TGTGCCAGCAGCTTGGGGGCCCCATCCCTGGAGGGAGCTTTCTTT. The rearrangement uses TRBV5-6 and TRBJ1-1; D not resolved. Germline V gene sequence: CDR1 SGHDT, CDR2 YYEEEE. The ends were cut back, 0 bases at V and 10 bases at J, with 19 bases in the middle. The CDR3 runs 15 residues.

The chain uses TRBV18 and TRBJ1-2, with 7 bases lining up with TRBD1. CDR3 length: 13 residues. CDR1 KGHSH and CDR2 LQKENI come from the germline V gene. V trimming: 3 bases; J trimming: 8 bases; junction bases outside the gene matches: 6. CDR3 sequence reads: CASSPTQGTGYTF. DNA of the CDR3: TGTGCCAGCTCACCGACACAGGGGACCGGCTACACCTTC.

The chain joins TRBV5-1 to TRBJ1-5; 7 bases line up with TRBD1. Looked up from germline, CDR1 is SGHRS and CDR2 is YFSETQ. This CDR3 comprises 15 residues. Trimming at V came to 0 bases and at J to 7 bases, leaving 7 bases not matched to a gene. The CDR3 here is CASSLDTTGKQPQHF. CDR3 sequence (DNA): TGCGCCAGCAGCTTGGATACGACAGGGAAACAGCCCCAGCATTTT.

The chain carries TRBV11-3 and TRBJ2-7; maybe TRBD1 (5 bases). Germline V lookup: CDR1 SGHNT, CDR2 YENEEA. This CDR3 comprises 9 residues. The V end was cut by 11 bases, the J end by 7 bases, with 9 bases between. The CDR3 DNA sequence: TGTGCCGCTTGGACAGAGCAGTACTTC. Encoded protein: CAAWTEQYF.

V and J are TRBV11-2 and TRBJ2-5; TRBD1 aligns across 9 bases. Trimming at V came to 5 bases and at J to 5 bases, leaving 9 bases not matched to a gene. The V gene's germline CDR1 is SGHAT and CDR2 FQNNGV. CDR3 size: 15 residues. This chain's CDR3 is CASSHGTGWLETQYF. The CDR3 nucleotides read TGTGCCAGCAGCCATGGGACAGGGTGGTTGGAGACCCAGTACTTC.

The CDR3 protein is CASSLSGGTGYEQYF. DNA for the CDR3: TGTGCCAGCAGCTTAAGTGGCGGGACAGGGTACGAGCAGTACTTC. This chain uses TRBV7-2 with TRBJ2-7, with 9 nucleotides matching TRBD1. The germline gives CDR1 SGHTA, CDR2 FQGNSA. This CDR3 is 15 amino acids long. V gave up 2 bases and J gave up 4 bases; unmatched junction bases: 6.

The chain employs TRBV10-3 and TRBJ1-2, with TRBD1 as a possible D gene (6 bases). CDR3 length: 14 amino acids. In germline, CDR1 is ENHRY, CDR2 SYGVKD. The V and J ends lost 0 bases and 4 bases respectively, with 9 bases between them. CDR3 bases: TGTGCCATCAGTGAGTCGGTACAGGGCTATGGCTACACCTTC. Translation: CAISESVQGYGYTF.

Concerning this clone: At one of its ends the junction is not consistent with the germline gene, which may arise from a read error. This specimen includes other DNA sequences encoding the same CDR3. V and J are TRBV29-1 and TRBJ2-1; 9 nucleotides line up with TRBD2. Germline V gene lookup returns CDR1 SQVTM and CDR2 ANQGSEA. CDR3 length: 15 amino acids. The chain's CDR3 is CSVEMLTSGDDKQFF. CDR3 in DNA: TGCAGCGTTGAAATGTTGACTAGCGGCGATGATAAGCAATTCTTC.

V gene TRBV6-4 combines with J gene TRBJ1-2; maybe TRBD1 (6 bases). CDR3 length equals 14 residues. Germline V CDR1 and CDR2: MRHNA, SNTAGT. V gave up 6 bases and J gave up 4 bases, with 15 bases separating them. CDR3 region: CASRWGGATYGYTF. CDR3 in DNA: TGTGCCAGCAGATGGGGGGGCGCAACCTATGGCTACACCTTC.

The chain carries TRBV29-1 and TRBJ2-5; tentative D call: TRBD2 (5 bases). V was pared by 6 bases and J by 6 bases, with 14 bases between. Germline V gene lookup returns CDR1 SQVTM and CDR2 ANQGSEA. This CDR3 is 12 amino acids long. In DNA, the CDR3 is TGCAGCGTCCCCGGAGAGGGAAAGACCCAGTACTTC. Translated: CSVPGEGKTQYF. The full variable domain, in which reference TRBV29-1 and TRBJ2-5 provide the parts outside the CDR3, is SAVISQKPSRDICQRGTSLTIQCQVDSQVTMMFWYRQQPGQSLTLIATANQGSEATYESGFVIDKFPISRPNLTFSTLTVSNMSPEDSSIYLCSVPGEGKTQYFGPGTRLLVL.

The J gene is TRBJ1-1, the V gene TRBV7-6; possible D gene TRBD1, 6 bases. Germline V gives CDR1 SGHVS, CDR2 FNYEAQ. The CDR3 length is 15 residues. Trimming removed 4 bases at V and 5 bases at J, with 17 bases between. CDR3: CASSSTPGGRTEAFF. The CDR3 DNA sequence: TGTGCCAGCAGCTCGACTCCCGGGGGGCGGACTGAAGCTTTCTTT. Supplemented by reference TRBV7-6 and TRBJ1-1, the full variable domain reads GAGVSQSPRYKVTKRGQDVALRCDPISGHVSLYWYRQALGQGPEFLTYFNYEAQQDKSGLPNDRFSAERPEGSISTLTIQRTEQRDSAMYRCASSSTPGGRTEAFFGQGTRLTVV.

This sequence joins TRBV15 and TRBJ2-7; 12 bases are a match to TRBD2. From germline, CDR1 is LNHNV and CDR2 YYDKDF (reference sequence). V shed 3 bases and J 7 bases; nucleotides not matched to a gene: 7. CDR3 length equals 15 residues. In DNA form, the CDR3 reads TGTGCCACCAGCAGGGTACTAGCGGGAGGCAGAGAGCAGTACTTC. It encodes CATSRVLAGGREQYF. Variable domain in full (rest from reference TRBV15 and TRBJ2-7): DAMVIQNPRYQVTQFGKPVTLSCSQTLNHNVMYWYQQKSSQAPKLLFHYYDKDFNNEADTPDNFQSRRPNTSFCFLDIRSPGLGDTAMYLCATSRVLAGGREQYFGPGTRLTVT.

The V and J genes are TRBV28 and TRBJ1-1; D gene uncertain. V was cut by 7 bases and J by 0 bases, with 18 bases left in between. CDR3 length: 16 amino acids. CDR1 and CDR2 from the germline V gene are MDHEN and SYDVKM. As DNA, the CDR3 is TGTGCCAGCACCGACCCACCAAGGACTTTGAACACTGAAGCTTTCTTT. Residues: CASTDPPRTLNTEAFF.

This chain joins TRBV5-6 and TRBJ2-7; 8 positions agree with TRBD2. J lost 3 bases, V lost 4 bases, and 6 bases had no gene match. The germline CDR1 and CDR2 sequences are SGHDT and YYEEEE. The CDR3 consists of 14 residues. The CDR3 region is CASSKGTSRYEQYF. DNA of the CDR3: TGTGCCAGCAGCAAAGGGACTAGTCGCTACGAGCAGTACTTC.

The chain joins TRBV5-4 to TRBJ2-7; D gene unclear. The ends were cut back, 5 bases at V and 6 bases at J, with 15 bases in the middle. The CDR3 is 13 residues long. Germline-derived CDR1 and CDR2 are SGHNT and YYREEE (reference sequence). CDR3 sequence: CASRVSGSGEQYF. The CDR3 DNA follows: TGTGCCAGCAGGGTTTCCGGGTCTGGCGAGCAGTACTTC.

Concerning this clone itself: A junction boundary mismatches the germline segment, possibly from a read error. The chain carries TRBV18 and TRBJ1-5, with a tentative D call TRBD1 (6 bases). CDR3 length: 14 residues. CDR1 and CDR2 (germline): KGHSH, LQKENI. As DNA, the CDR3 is TGTGCCGGCTCACCATCAGGGGTGGATCAGCCCCAGCATTTT. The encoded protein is CAGSPSGVDQPQHF.

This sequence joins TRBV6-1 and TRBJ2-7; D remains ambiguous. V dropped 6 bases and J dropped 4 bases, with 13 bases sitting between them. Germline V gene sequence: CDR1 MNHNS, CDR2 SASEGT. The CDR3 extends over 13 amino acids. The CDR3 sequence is CASSEELGYEQYF. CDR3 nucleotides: TGTGCCAGCAGCGAGGAGCTAGGATACGAGCAGTACTTC.

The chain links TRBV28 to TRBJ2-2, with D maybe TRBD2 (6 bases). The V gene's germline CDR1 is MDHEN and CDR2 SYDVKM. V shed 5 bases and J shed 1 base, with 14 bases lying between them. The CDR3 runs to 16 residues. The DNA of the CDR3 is TGTGCCAGCAGTCCTTGGCGGGACGAGAACACCGGGGAGCTGTTTTTT. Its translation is CASSPWRDENTGELFF.

Written as DNA, the CDR3 is TGTGCCAGCAGCTCGACAGGGATGTTGGAGCAGTACTTC. Translating it yields CASSSTGMLEQYF. The V call is TRBV5-5, the J call TRBJ2-7; the match to TRBD1 covers 7 bases. The CDR3 is made up of 13 amino acids. Germline V lookup: CDR1 SGHKS, CDR2 YYEKEE (reference sequence). V was clipped by 3 bases and J by 7 bases; unmatched bases: 7.

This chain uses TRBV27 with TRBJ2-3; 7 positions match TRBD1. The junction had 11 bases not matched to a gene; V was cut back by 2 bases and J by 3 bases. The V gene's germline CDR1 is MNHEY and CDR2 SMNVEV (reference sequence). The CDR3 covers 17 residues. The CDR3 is CASSLIQGQRGTDTQYF. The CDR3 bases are TGTGCCAGCAGTTTAATCCAGGGACAGCGAGGGACAGATACGCAGTATTTT.

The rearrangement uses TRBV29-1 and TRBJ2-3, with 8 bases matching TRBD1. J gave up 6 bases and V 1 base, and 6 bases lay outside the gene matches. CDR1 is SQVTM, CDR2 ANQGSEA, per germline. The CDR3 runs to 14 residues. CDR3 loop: CSVEARDRFDTQYF. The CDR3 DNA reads TGCAGCGTTGAAGCCCGGGACAGGTTCGATACGCAGTATTTT.

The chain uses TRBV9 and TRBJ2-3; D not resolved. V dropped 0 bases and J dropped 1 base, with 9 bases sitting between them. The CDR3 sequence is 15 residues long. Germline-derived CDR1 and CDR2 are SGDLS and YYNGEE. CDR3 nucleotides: TGTGCCAGCAGCGTAGCTCCCCAGGGCACAGATACGCAGTATTTT. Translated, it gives CASSVAPQGTDTQYF.

The CDR3 loop is CASSPRTGGGGTEAFF. For the CDR3, the DNA is TGTGCCAGCAGCCCCCGGACAGGGGGCGGGGGCACTGAAGCTTTCTTT. The rearrangement joins TRBV4-2 to TRBJ1-1; 11 nucleotides agree with TRBD1. The ends lost 4 bases at V and 4 bases at J; junction bases unmatched: 8. The CDR3 extends over 16 amino acids. CDR1 is LGHNA and CDR2 is YNFKEQ in the germline V gene.